This entry lists 26 T cell receptor beta chains sequenced from one sample in a study of blood T cell repertoires in COVID-19 (dated by TCRdb to 2019 to 2021). The receptor library was made with the immunoSEQ multiplex PCR assay. TCRdb mirrors the immuneACCESS table, restricted to in-frame sequences. Some clones are absent from its copies; in checked studies, under half trace to an unresolved V gene, and the reason for the others is unknown. A total of about 200,000 clones appear in this sample, approximately 89% of them only once. Around 4.2% of the sample is taken by the ten largest. Sequencing input: PBMCs or T cells enriched from blood (not recorded which). These receptors were obtained from a woman aged 25-40 years with acute COVID-19.

The rearrangement links TRBV9 to TRBJ2-5; 9 bases map to TRBD2. Losses at the gene ends were 3 bases for V and 1 base for J; bases not matched to a gene: 7. Germline V CDR1 and CDR2: SGDLS, YYNGEE. This CDR3 comprises 16 residues. The chain's CDR3 is CASSAGGLAPQETQYF. DNA for the CDR3: TGTGCCAGCAGCGCAGGGGGACTAGCTCCCCAAGAGACCCAGTACTTC.

The chain employs TRBV11-3 and TRBJ2-1; D is ambiguous. V dropped 3 bases and J dropped 6 bases, with 15 bases sitting between them. Germline V gene data show CDR1 as SGHNT and CDR2 as YENEEA. CDR3 length: 15 residues. DNA of the CDR3: TGTGCCAGCAGCTTTGGCCCAGACTCCATCAATGAGCAGTTCTTC. Translating it yields CASSFGPDSINEQFF.

This chain joins TRBV3-1 (or the pseudogene TRBV3-2) and TRBJ1-6; no definite D call. Germline V gene sequence: CDR1 LGHDT, CDR2 YNNKEL (reference sequence). CDR3 length: 12 residues. V was clipped by 3 bases and J by 9 bases, with 6 bases between them. The CDR3 DNA follows: TGTGCCAGCAGCCAGCCAGGTTCACCCCTCCACTTT. Encoded protein: CASSQPGSPLHF.

CDR3 in DNA: TGTGCCAGCTCACTGGACAGGGGATCCTACAATGAGCAGTTCTTC. It specifies CASSLDRGSYNEQFF. The rearrangement joins TRBV18 to TRBJ2-1; the match to TRBD1 covers 9 bases. This CDR3 comprises 15 residues. Trimming cost V 4 bases and J 1 base; bases outside gene matches: 2. Germline assignment: CDR1 KGHSH and CDR2 LQKENI. Together with reference TRBV18 and TRBJ2-1, the CDR3 gives the full variable domain: NAGVMQNPRHLVRRRGQEARLRCSPMKGHSHVYWYRQLPEEGLKFMVYLQKENIIDESGMPKERFSAEFPKEGPSILRIQQVVRGDSAAYFCASSLDRGSYNEQFFGPGTRLTVL.

This rearrangement joins TRBV4-2 to TRBJ2-3; 9 positions match TRBD1. CDR1 is LGHNA, CDR2 YNFKEQ, per germline. The CDR3 runs 15 residues. The ends lost 5 bases at V and 2 bases at J; junction bases unmatched: 5. The CDR3 region is CASSNRDRDTDTQYF. The CDR3 DNA reads as TGTGCCAGCAGCAACCGGGACAGGGACACAGATACGCAGTATTTT.

This rearrangement joins TRBV30 to TRBJ2-1; TRBD2 matches 8 bases. V was pared by 6 bases and J by 4 bases, with 8 bases of the junction left unmatched. Germline V lookup: CDR1 GTSNPN, CDR2 SVGIG (reference sequence). This CDR3 comprises 14 residues. CDR3 sequence (DNA): TGTGCCTGCTCTCCTGAGCGGGGGTACAATGAGCAGTTCTTC. Residues: CACSPERGYNEQFF.

V gene TRBV29-1 combines with J gene TRBJ2-2; possibly TRBD2 for D (5 bases). Trimming took 3 bases from V and 5 from J, leaving 16 bases between them. Germline-derived CDR1 and CDR2 are SQVTM and ANQGSEA. The CDR3 consists of 15 residues. As DNA, the CDR3 is TGCAGCGTTGAGCTGGAGGAAAGAGAAACCGGGGAGCTGTTTTTT. Translating it yields CSVELEERETGELFF.

The chain recombines TRBV2 with TRBJ1-2; weak D call: TRBD1 (6 bases). Per the germline V gene, CDR1 is SNHLY and CDR2 is FYNNEI. V was shortened by 10 bases and J by 4 bases, with 28 bases between the two germline ends. The CDR3 is 17 residues long. The CDR3 DNA reads TGTGCCACCAGAAGAGGAGAAGGGGGGGCTACGGGCTATGGCTACACCTTC. Protein: CATRRGEGGATGYGYTF.

The V gene is TRBV7-2, the J gene TRBJ2-1, with D hard to call. This CDR3 contains 15 residues. The V end was cut by 1 base, the J end by 4 bases, with 11 bases between. Germline V lookup: CDR1 SGHTA, CDR2 FQGNSA. Written as DNA, the CDR3 is TGTGCCAGCAGCTTAGGGCCGTCCTCTTACAATGAGCAGTTCTTC. This encodes CASSLGPSSYNEQFF. The whole variable domain, filled in from reference TRBV7-2 and TRBJ2-1, reads GAGVSQSPSNKVTEKGKDVELRCDPISGHTALYWYRQSLGQGLEFLIYFQGNSAPDKSGLPSDRFSAERTGGSVSTLTIQRTQQEDSAVYLCASSLGPSSYNEQFFGPGTRLTVL.

A remark on this clone: In this CDR3 the conserved last residue, phenylalanine or tryptophan, is missing, so a read error is likely. The V gene is TRBV5-6, the J gene TRBJ1-1; the match to TRBD1 covers 10 bases. CDR1 and CDR2 (germline): SGHDT, YYEEEE. The CDR3 consists of 13 residues. The junction had 7 bases not matched to a gene; V was cut back by 4 bases and J by 10 bases. The CDR3 DNA follows: TGTGCCAGCAGCCGGGACAGGGGTGTAAGAGCTTTCCTT. It codes for CASSRDRGVRAFL.

This chain connects TRBV7-9 to TRBJ2-1, with a weak D call TRBD2 (6 bases). CDR1 SEHNR and CDR2 FQNEAQ come from the germline V gene (reference sequence). The CDR3 covers 13 residues. Deletions cut 0 bases from V and 9 bases from J, with 9 bases between. The DNA for the CDR3 is TGTGCCAGCAGCTTAGCCGGGAGTCCTGAGCAGTTCTTC. This sequence encodes CASSLAGSPEQFF.

Details on this clone: With a much larger clone just one base away, this may be a read error. Other DNA sequences from this sample encode an identical CDR3 as well. This chain uses TRBV7-9 with TRBJ2-1; tentative D call: TRBD2 (7 bases). Looked up from germline, CDR1 is SEHNR and CDR2 is FQNEAQ (reference sequence). The CDR3 sequence is 15 residues long. The V end lost 2 bases, the J end lost 7 bases, and 15 bases lay between the germline ends. The CDR3 spells CASSLLRGGGNEQFF. Written as DNA, the CDR3 is TGTGCCAGCAGCTTACTACGGGGAGGGGGGAATGAGCAGTTCTTC.

CDR3 DNA sequence: TGCGCCAGCAGGGTTAGCGGGGGGACAGATACGCAGTATTTT. It yields the protein CASRVSGGTDTQYF. The chain joins TRBV5-1 to TRBJ2-3; 10 positions agree with TRBD2. Looked up from germline, CDR1 is SGHRS and CDR2 is YFSETQ. This CDR3 region has 14 residues. The V and J ends lost 5 bases and 3 bases, in that order; junction bases with no gene match: 3.

The chain recombines TRBV13 with TRBJ2-5; 14 bases fit TRBD2. V gave up 5 bases and J gave up 3 bases; unmatched junction bases: 5. The CDR3 totals 16 residues. Germline lookup yields CDR1 PRHDT and CDR2 FYEKMQ (reference sequence). The CDR3 coding sequence is TGTGCCAGCAGCCCCCGGACTAGCGGGGGGAAAGAGACCCAGTACTTC. It encodes CASSPRTSGGKETQYF.

The CDR3 spells CASSNPLAGRETDTQYF. As DNA, the CDR3 is TGTGCCAGCAGTAACCCTCTAGCGGGGAGGGAGACAGATACGCAGTATTTT. This rearrangement joins TRBV28 to TRBJ2-3, with 9 bases fitting TRBD2. The CDR3 has 17 residues. V lost 5 bases and J lost 3; bases outside the gene matches: 12. CDR1 and CDR2 (germline): MDHEN, SYDVKM.

The rearrangement uses TRBV15 and TRBJ2-3; no clear D gene. Germline V gene data show CDR1 as LNHNV and CDR2 as YYDKDF (reference sequence). Trimming took 5 bases from V and 4 from J, leaving 13 bases between them. The CDR3 consists of 14 residues. This chain's CDR3 is CATSAPVGSDTQYF. The CDR3 nucleotides read TGTGCCACCAGCGCCCCAGTTGGCTCAGATACGCAGTATTTT.

The chain combines TRBV4-3 with TRBJ1-2, with D possibly matching TRBD1 (5 bases). Germline CDR1 and CDR2: LGHNA and YSLEER. This CDR3 has 15 amino acids. V gave up 0 bases and J gave up 7 bases, with 15 bases separating them. The CDR3 protein is CASSQEPAGIAGYTF. In nucleotides, the CDR3 is TGCGCCAGCAGCCAAGAACCAGCAGGGATCGCTGGCTACACCTTC.

The rearrangement uses TRBV29-1 and TRBJ1-1; D may be TRBD1 (5 bases). The germline V gene has CDR1 SQVTM and CDR2 ANQGSEA. With 3 bases removed from V and 0 bases from J, the gap between germline ends came to 8 bases. CDR3 size: 13 residues. The DNA for the CDR3 is TGCAGCGTTGATCGGACACTGAACACTGAAGCTTTCTTT. Protein product: CSVDRTLNTEAFF.

This chain joins TRBV27 and TRBJ2-5, with a possible D match to TRBD2 (7 bases). CDR3 length: 14 amino acids. V was trimmed by 1 base and J by 4 bases, leaving 10 bases between them. Germline CDR1 and CDR2: MNHEY and SMNVEV (reference sequence). The CDR3, as DNA: TGTGCCAGCAGTTTATGGGCGGGGGCAGAGACCCAGTACTTC. Translation gives CASSLWAGAETQYF.

The chain couples TRBV12-3 or TRBV12-4 to TRBJ1-1, with D uncertain. The CDR3 spans 13 residues. Trimming removed 3 bases at V and 3 bases at J, with 8 bases between. The CDR3 nucleotides read TGTGCCAGCAGTTTTAACTCGGACACTGAAGCTTTCTTT. Protein product: CASSFNSDTEAFF.

The chain joins TRBV5-1 to TRBJ1-1; D perhaps matches TRBD1 (6 bases). The CDR3 has 13 residues. The ends were cut back, 4 bases at V and 4 bases at J, with 11 bases in the middle. Germline V gene data show CDR1 as SGHRS and CDR2 as YFSETQ. Written as DNA, the CDR3 is TGCGCCAGCAGCACCGGACAGAGCACTGAAGCTTTCTTT. It encodes CASSTGQSTEAFF.

The chain is built from TRBV28 and TRBJ1-3; maybe TRBD1 (5 bases). Per the germline V gene, CDR1 is MDHEN and CDR2 is SYDVKM. Between the trimmed V and J ends, which lost 5 bases and 13 bases, there was a span of 21 bases. This CDR3 comprises 14 residues. The CDR3: CASSPHDGGLSIYF. CDR3 DNA: TGTGCCAGCAGTCCCCACGACGGGGGTCTCTCAATATATTTT.

The V gene is TRBV27, the J gene TRBJ2-3; possible D gene TRBD1, 5 bases. Per germline, CDR1 MNHEY and CDR2 SMNVEV (reference sequence). The CDR3 sequence is 16 residues long. Trimming removed 3 bases at V and 0 bases at J, with 13 bases between. CDR3 nucleotide sequence: TGTGCCAGCAGTTTGAAAGGGGCCTATAGCACAGATACGCAGTATTTT. Translation gives CASSLKGAYSTDTQYF.

V and J are TRBV11-2 and TRBJ2-2, with 12 bases lining up with TRBD2. This CDR3 comprises 19 residues. Per germline, CDR1 SGHAT and CDR2 FQNNGV. After removal of 2 bases from V and 7 bases from J, the junction contained 14 bases not matched to a gene. As DNA, the CDR3 is TGTGCCAGCAGCTTAAGTCGTTCTCTAGCGGGGGGGCACTACGGGGAGCTGTTTTTT. It is translated as CASSLSRSLAGGHYGELFF.

The chain has TRBV6-6 and TRBJ2-5; 9 nucleotides match TRBD2. Looked up from germline, CDR1 is MNHNY and CDR2 is SVGAGI (reference sequence). J lost 5 bases, V lost 7 bases, and 11 bases had no gene match. This CDR3 region has 15 residues. CDR3 sequence (DNA): TGTGCCAGCATCCTAGGGCGCGGGGGGGCTGAGACCCAGTACTTC. Its translation: CASILGRGGAETQYF.

The J gene is TRBJ1-1, the V gene TRBV11-2; TRBD1 is a possible D gene (6 bases). The CDR3 loop spans 15 amino acids. The germline V gene has CDR1 SGHAT and CDR2 FQNNGV. V lost 8 bases and J 0 bases, leaving 16 bases between the germline ends. This CDR3 reads CASVYSGDMNTEAFF. The CDR3 DNA follows: TGTGCCAGCGTTTACTCAGGGGATATGAACACTGAAGCTTTCTTT.